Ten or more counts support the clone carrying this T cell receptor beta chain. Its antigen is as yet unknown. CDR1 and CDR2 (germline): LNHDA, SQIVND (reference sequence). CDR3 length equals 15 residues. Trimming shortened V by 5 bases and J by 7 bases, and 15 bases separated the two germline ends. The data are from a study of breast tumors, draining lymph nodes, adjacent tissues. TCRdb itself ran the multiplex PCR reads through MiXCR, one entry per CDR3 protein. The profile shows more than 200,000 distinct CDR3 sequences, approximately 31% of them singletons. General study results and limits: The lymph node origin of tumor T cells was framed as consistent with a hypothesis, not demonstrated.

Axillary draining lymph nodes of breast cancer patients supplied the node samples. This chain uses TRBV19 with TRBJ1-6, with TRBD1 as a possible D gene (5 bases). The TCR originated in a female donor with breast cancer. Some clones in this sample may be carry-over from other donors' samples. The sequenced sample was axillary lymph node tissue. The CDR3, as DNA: TGTGCCAGTAGTCCTCCGGGACGTACAAATTCACCCCTCCACTTT. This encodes CASSPPGRTNSPLHF.